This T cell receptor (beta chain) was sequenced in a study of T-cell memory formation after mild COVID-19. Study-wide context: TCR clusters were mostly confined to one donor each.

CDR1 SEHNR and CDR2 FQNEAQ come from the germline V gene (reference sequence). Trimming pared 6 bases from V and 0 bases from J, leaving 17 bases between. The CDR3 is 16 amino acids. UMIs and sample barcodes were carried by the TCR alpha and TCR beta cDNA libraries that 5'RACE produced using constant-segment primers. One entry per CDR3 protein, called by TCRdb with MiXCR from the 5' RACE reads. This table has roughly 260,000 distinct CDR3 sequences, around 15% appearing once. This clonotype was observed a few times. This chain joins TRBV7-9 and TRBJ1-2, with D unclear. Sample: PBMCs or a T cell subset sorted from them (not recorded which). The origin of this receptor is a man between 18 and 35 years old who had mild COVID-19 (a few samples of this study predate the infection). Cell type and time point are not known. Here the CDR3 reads CASRAEQGRSNYGYTF. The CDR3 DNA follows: TGTGCCAGCAGGGCCGAACAAGGACGATCTAACTATGGCTACACCTTC.